The text below deals with one T cell receptor beta chain. The data were produced by immunoSEQ multiplex PCR, yet TCRdb's version contains in-frame clones alone and is incomplete. Counted here are approximately 89,000 clones, about four fifths occurring once; the ten biggest clones make up under 20%. With V trimmed by 5 bases and J by 7 bases, 11 bases remained unmatched. Germline CDR1 SGHAT, CDR2 FQNNGV. The CDR3 is 17 amino acids. The sample originates from a study of blood T cell repertoires in COVID-19. Across the whole study: Sources were T cells, B-cell-depleted T cells, or PBMCs; the material itself was cDNA or gDNA.

The TCR was taken from a human donor in a cohort sampled during active COVID-19. Sequences were obtained from peripheral blood. The rearrangement joins TRBV11-2 to TRBJ2-5; 15 bases are shared with TRBD2. DNA for the CDR3: TGTGCCAGCAGCGTGGGACTAGCGGGAGGAGGAGGGGGGACCCAGTACTTC. Encoded protein: CASSVGLAGGGGGTQYF.